This T cell receptor (beta chain) stems from a study of blood T cell repertoires in COVID-19. Study-wide context: T cells, B-cell-depleted T cells, or PBMCs provided the cDNA or gDNA that served as material.

Only in-frame clones appear in the TCRdb table, and some are missing; sequencing was by immunoSEQ multiplex PCR. The table records some 350,000 clones, 70% to 90% of them present only once. This CDR3 is built from 13 residues. V trimming: 3 bases; J trimming: 7 bases; junction bases outside the gene matches: 5. The germline V gene has CDR1 SGHVS and CDR2 FQNEAQ. The rearrangement uses TRBV7-8 and TRBJ1-2, with 7 positions matching TRBD1. This TCR came from a woman aged 25 to 39 with COVID-19, enrolled during active disease. Sequenced sample: peripheral blood. As DNA, the CDR3 is TGTGCCAGCAGCTTGACAGGGTTCGGTGGCTACACCTTC. As protein: CASSLTGFGGYTF. Supplemented by reference TRBV7-8 and TRBJ1-2, the full variable domain reads GAGVSQSPRYKVAKRGQDVALRCDPISGHVSLFWYQQALGQGPEFLTYFQNEAQLDKSGLPSDRFFAERPEGSVSTLKIQRTQQEDSAVYLCASSLTGFGGYTFGSGTRLTVV.